This T cell receptor (beta chain) was identified during a study of shared clonotypes between healthy human individuals. The wider study: Three CD4 naive, three CD4 memory, two CD8 naive and one CD8 memory plate were used per donor. Study observations and caveats: Among donors, the sharing of clonotypes was expected to be influenced by sequencing depth. Sharing across several donors was seen in 4% to 6.5% of naive CD4 clonotypes.

Investigators spread the genomic DNA of each subset evenly over several immunoSEQ plates. Only in-frame clones appear in the TCRdb table, and some are missing; sequencing was by immunoSEQ multiplex PCR. The data contain about 1 million clones, about 74% of them singletons. V was trimmed by 5 bases and J by 1 base, leaving 12 bases between them. The germline gives CDR1 SGHTA, CDR2 FQGNSA. The CDR3 consists of 14 residues. About this clone itself: The antigen is undetermined.

Sequencing input: memory CD4+ T cells sorted from blood. The subset denotes: CD45RA-negative fraction. The sequence derives from a young man in good health. V is TRBV7-2 and J is TRBJ2-7, with TRBD1 as a possible D gene (6 bases). CDR3 region: CASSTGTQSYEQYF. DNA of the CDR3: TGTGCCAGCAGCACCGGGACACAATCCTACGAGCAGTACTTC. Full variable domain (rest looked up from reference TRBV7-2 and TRBJ2-7): GAGVSQSPSNKVTEKGKDVELRCDPISGHTALYWYRQSLGQGLEFLIYFQGNSAPDKSGLPSDRFSAERTGGSVSTLTIQRTQQEDSAVYLCASSTGTQSYEQYFGPGTRLTVT.